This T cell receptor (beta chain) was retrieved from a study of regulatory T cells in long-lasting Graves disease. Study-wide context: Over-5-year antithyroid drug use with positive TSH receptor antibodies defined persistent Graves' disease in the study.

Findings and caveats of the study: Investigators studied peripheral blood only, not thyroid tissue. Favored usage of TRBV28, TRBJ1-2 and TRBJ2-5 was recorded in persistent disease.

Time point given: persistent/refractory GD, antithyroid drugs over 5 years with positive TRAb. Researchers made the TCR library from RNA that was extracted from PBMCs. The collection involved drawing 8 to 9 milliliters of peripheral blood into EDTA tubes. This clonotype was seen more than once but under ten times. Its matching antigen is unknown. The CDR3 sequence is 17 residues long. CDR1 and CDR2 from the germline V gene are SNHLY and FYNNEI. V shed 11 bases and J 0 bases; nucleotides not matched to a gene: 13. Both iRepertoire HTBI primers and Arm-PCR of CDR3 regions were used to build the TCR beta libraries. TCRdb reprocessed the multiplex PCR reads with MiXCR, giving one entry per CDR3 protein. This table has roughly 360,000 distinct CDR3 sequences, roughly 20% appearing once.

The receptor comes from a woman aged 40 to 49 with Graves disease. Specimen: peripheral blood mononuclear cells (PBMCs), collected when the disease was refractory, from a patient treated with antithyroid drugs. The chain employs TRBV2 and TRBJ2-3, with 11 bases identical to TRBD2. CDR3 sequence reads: CASSGTSGPTSTDTQYF. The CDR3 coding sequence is TGTGCCTCCTCCGGGACTAGCGGACCGACTAGCACAGATACGCAGTATTTT.